One sample yielded the 13 T cell receptor beta chains listed below, sequenced in a study of read filtering for tumor transcriptome and immune sequencing. From around 440 ng of RNA, a library with molecular barcoded alpha/delta and beta/gamma adaptors was made. MiXCR was run by TCRdb on the reads, yielding one entry per CDR3 protein. Of tens of thousands of distinct CDR3 sequences in the sample, about 22% were seen once. The specimen sequenced was a population of CD138-negative cells sorted from bone marrow. These receptors originate from a donor at least 40 years old with multiple myeloma.

This clonotype was picked up many times. The DNA of the CDR3 is TGTGCCAGCAGTGCACAGGGAGATACGCAGTATTTT. As protein: CASSAQGDTQYF. This chain connects TRBV2 to TRBJ2-3; D possibly corresponds to TRBD1 (6 bases). The germline CDR1 and CDR2 sequences are SNHLY and FYNNEI. V gave up 4 bases and J gave up 5 bases, with 7 bases separating them. CDR3 length: 12 residues.

Comments on this clonotype: Sequence at one end of the junction differs from germline and may be a read error. This rearrangement joins TRBV5-1 to TRBJ1-2, with D uncertain. Germline V lookup: CDR1 SGHRS, CDR2 YFSETQ. The CDR3 has 14 amino acids. In nucleotides, the CDR3 is TGCGCCAACAGCTTGGTACACTGGGAGCATGGCTACACCTTC. This codes for CANSLVHWEHGYTF.

As concerns this clonotype: One end of the junction varies from germline; a read error may be responsible. The rearrangement uses TRBV29-1 and TRBJ2-3; D gene unclear. Germline V gene sequence: CDR1 SQVTM, CDR2 ANQGSEA. The CDR3 contains 12 residues. The chain's CDR3 is CGVAHGADTQYF. DNA of the CDR3: TGCGGCGTTGCTCATGGGGCAGATACGCAGTATTTT.

This clonotype has a count of ten or more. The chain recombines TRBV7-2 with TRBJ1-6, with 9 bases that match TRBD1. The V gene's germline CDR1 is SGHTA and CDR2 FQGNSA. CDR3 length: 15 amino acids. J was trimmed by 6 bases and V by 5 bases; bases with no gene match: 5. The CDR3 DNA follows: TGTGCCAGCAGCACCGGGACAGGGAGTAATTCACCCCTCCACTTT. Residues: CASSTGTGSNSPLHF.

In this sample, this clonotype turned up a few times. This chain links TRBV5-1 with TRBJ2-7; no clear D. CDR1 and CDR2 (germline): SGHRS, YFSETQ. V was shortened by 2 bases and J by 0 bases, with 6 bases between the two germline ends. This CDR3 comprises 13 residues. CDR3 region: CASSLDLSYEQYF. The CDR3 DNA reads as TGCGCCAGCAGCTTAGACCTCTCCTACGAGCAGTACTTC. Combining the CDR3 with reference TRBV5-1 and TRBJ2-7 gives the whole variable domain KAGVTQTPRYLIKTRGQQVTLSCSPISGHRSVSWYQQTPGQGLQFLFEYFSETQRNKGNFPGRFSGRQFSNSRSEMNVSTLELGDSALYLCASSLDLSYEQYFGPGTRLTVT.

V is TRBV4-1 and J is TRBJ2-2, with D maybe TRBD1 (6 bases). V lost 2 bases, J lost 4 bases, and 11 bases lay in between. The CDR3 spans 15 residues. Germline CDR1 reads MGHRA; CDR2 reads YSYEKL. The CDR3 loop reads CASSQTGRGTGELFF. CDR3 DNA: TGCGCCAGCAGCCAAACAGGGAGAGGCACCGGGGAGCTGTTTTTT.

This clonotype was observed at least ten times. The rearrangement links TRBV28 to TRBJ2-7, with D possibly being TRBD2 (5 bases). Germline V gives CDR1 MDHEN, CDR2 SYDVKM. V was clipped by 4 bases and J by 3 bases, with 7 bases between them. This CDR3 is built from 12 residues. This CDR3 reads CASSYGIYEQYF. As DNA, the CDR3 is TGTGCCAGCAGTTACGGGATCTACGAGCAGTACTTC.

In the case of this clonotype: Just one base apart from a much larger clone, this may be a read error. The chain employs TRBV28 and TRBJ1-5, with D tentatively TRBD1 (6 bases). The V and J ends lost 6 bases and 6 bases respectively, with 15 bases between them. The CDR3 is 14 amino acids. Germline V gene lookup returns CDR1 MDHEN and CDR2 SYDVKM. The CDR3 nucleotides read TGTGCCAGCAGCACAGGGTCCCCGAGTCAGCCCCAGCATTTT. Its protein product is CASSTGSPSQPQHF.

In this sample, this clonotype turned up many times. The V call is TRBV7-9, the J call TRBJ2-1; 8 bases map to TRBD2. After removal of 5 bases from V and 5 bases from J, the junction contained 11 bases not matched to a gene. Germline CDR1 is SEHNR and CDR2 is FQNEAQ (reference sequence). The CDR3 is 16 residues long. CDR3: CASSPGAGLAHNEQFF. In nucleotides, the CDR3 is TGTGCCAGCAGCCCGGGCGCTGGACTAGCTCACAATGAGCAGTTCTTC.

At least ten counts were recorded for this clonotype. The V call is TRBV18, the J call TRBJ2-3; D remains ambiguous. Germline CDR1 KGHSH, CDR2 LQKENI. Trimming pared 2 bases from V and 1 base from J, leaving 4 bases between. The CDR3 is 13 amino acids. CDR3 amino acids: CASSPSGTDTQYF. CDR3 DNA sequence: TGTGCCAGCTCACCAAGCGGCACAGATACGCAGTATTTT.

This clonotype was picked up many times. The V and J genes are TRBV6-6 and TRBJ1-5; D is unclear. CDR3 length: 14 amino acids. Germline V gives CDR1 MNHNY, CDR2 SVGAGI (reference sequence). V was trimmed by 2 bases and J by 5 bases, leaving 10 bases between them. The CDR3 DNA sequence: TGTGCCAGCAGTTACCCCGAGAGCCATCAGCCCCAGCATTTT. This gives the protein CASSYPESHQPQHF.

This clonotype appeared many times. V and J are TRBV20-1 and TRBJ1-1; maybe TRBD1 (5 bases). With 6 bases removed from V and 10 bases from J, the gap between germline ends came to 15 bases. Germline CDR1 DFQATT, CDR2 SNEGSKA (reference sequence). This CDR3 region has 11 residues. CDR3 sequence (DNA): TGCAGTGCGAACCCCAGCCAGGGAGCTTTCTTT. It encodes CSANPSQGAFF.

This clonotype showed up many times. The V call is TRBV6-5, the J call TRBJ2-1; possible D gene TRBD2, 5 bases. Trimming pared 2 bases from V and 9 bases from J, leaving 14 bases between. The CDR3 extends over 14 amino acids. Germline V gene sequence: CDR1 MNHEY, CDR2 SVGAGI. The chain's CDR3 is CASSYMAGLGEQFF. The DNA of the CDR3 is TGTGCCAGCAGTTACATGGCGGGTCTTGGTGAGCAGTTCTTC.